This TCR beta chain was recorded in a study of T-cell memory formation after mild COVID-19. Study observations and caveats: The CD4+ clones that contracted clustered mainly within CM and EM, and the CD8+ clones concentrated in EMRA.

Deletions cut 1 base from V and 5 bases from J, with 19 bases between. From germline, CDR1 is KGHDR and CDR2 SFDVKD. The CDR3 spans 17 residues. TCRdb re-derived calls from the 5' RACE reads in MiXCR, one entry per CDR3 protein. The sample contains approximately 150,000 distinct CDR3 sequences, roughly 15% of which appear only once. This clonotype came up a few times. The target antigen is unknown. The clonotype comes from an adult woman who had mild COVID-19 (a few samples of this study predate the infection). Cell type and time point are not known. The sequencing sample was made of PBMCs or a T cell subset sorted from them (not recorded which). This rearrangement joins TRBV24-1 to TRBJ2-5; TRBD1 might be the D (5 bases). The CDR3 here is CATSDFLGRSGPETQYF. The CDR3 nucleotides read TGTGCCACCAGTGATTTTCTGGGGCGGTCAGGTCCGGAGACCCAGTACTTC.